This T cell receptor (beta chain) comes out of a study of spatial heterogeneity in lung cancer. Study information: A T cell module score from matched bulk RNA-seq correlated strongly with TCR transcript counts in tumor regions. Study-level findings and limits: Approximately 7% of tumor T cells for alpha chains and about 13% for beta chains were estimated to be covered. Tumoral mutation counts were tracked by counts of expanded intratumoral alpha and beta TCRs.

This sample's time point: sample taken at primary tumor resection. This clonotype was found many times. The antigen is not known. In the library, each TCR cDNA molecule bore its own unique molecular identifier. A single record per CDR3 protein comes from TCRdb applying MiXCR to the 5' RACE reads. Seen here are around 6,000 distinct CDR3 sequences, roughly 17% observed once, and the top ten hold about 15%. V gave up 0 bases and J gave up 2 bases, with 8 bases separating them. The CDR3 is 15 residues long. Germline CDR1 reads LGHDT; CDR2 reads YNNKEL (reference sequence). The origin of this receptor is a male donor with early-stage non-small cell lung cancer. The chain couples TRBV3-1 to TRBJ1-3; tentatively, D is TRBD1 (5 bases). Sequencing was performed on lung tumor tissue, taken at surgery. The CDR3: CASSQDRGAGNTIYF. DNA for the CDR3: TGTGCCAGCAGCCAAGATCGAGGGGCTGGAAACACCATATATTTT.